Listed below are T cell receptor beta chains from one sample, sequenced in a study of post-analysis software for immune sequencing data. One entry per CDR3 protein results from TCRdb running MiXCR on the PCR reads. The sample shows roughly 150,000 distinct CDR3 sequences, under 40% of them seen only once. Sample: blood, taken after autologous hematopoietic stem cell transplantation. The receptors were sampled from a girl under 18 with multiple sclerosis. Each CDR3 is given without its conserved first and last residue. The order of the fields is clone size, V gene, CDR3 protein. Not all rows give a size; the values are once, few, many and, for expanded clones, a class.

>NA|TRBV11-2
ASSFRGRTQETQY
>NA|TRBV28
ASERATNEKLF
>few|TRBV28
ASGYEQY
>NA|TRBV7-8
ASSLAWTDTQY
>NA|TRBV19
ASSIGGAGYT
>many|TRBV7-8
ASSLGGQPQH
>NA|TRBV7-2
ASSFWTSGSRNEQF
>few|TRBV5-5
ASSLAIGLAEVGDTQY
>many|TRBV7-8
ASSSGLGVSYNEQF
>few|TRBV29-1
SVDRGAVAF
>NA|TRBV5-1
ASSLAGGQGILDTQY
>many|TRBV28
ASSPYTGNIQY
>few|TRBV15
ATSRVLVAGESSTDTQY
>few|TRBV27
ASSLSMGGAYNEQF
>NA|TRBV29-1
SVEGGNGQY
>few|TRBV10-3
AIGPHPGGVGETQY
>few|TRBV10-3
AISEPDRGNTGELF
>NA|TRBV12-3/TRBV12-4
ASSLQVVRYGYT
>once|TRBV5-1
ASSRTGTGFGGYT
>few|TRBV6-5
ASSLGPGGSYEQY
>few|TRBV25-1
ATAGDSPTGELF
>few|TRBV4-3
ASSQDGGRYNEQF
>few|TRBV7-2
ASSLGRGSDYGYT
>NA|TRBV7-9
ASSLQANRNTEAF